Presented here are 26 T cell receptor beta chains from one specimen sequenced in a study of shared T cell receptors in the human thymus. The repertoire was sequenced with immunoSEQ multiplex PCR; TCRdb's copy has only in-frame clones and lacks some. This sample has 600,000 or so clones, with approximately 87% found just once. The sample was also linked to a second study, of human thymus T cells.

Sequencing input: thymocytes. These receptors were collected from a boy younger than two with a congenital heart defect.

The gene calls are TRBV5-1 and TRBJ2-5, with TRBD1 matching over 9 bases. The germline V gene encodes CDR1 SGHRS and CDR2 YFSETQ. This CDR3 contains 13 residues. After removal of 5 bases from V and 11 bases from J, the junction contained 10 bases not matched to a gene. This CDR3 is CASRGGQGREQYF. The CDR3 DNA reads as TGCGCCAGCAGGGGGGGACAGGGTCGGGAGCAGTACTTC.

This clone showed up just once. The V call is TRBV30, the J call TRBJ1-6; 7 nucleotides align to TRBD1. The V gene's germline CDR1 is GTSNPN and CDR2 SVGIG (reference sequence). CDR3 size: 14 residues. V was pared by 6 bases and J by 7 bases, with 9 bases of the junction left unmatched. This chain's CDR3 is CACPPGTANSPLHF. The CDR3 DNA reads TGTGCCTGCCCGCCCGGGACAGCCAATTCACCCCTCCACTTT.

This rearrangement joins TRBV27 to TRBJ1-1; D is unresolved. The germline V gene has CDR1 MNHEY and CDR2 SMNVEV (reference sequence). V lost 3 bases, J lost 4 bases, and 15 bases lay in between. This CDR3 spans 15 amino acids. The CDR3 nucleotides are TGTGCCAGCAGTTTCTCGGCAAGCGGGAGCACTGAAGCTTTCTTT. Amino acid sequence: CASSFSASGSTEAFF.

The chain has TRBV12-5 and TRBJ1-2, with D hard to call. CDR1 is LGHNT and CDR2 is FRNRAP in the germline V gene. Deletions cut 0 bases from V and 2 bases from J, with 13 bases between. The CDR3 loop spans 16 amino acids. The CDR3 DNA sequence: TGTGCTAGTGGTTTGGTATGGTGGCCGCTGAACTATGGCTACACCTTC. Its protein is CASGLVWWPLNYGYTF. Complete variable domain (other parts from reference TRBV12-5 and TRBJ1-2): DARVTQTPRHKVTEMGQEVTMRCQPILGHNTVFWYRQTMMQGLELLAYFRNRAPLDDSGMPKDRFSAEMPDATLATLKIQPSEPRDSAVYFCASGLVWWPLNYGYTFGSGTRLTVV.

This chain joins TRBV7-3 and TRBJ2-3; 7 positions match TRBD2. Trimming removed 1 base from V and 2 bases from J; junction bases left unmatched: 6. This CDR3 is 16 amino acids long. CDR1 is SGHTA and CDR2 is FQGTGA in the germline V gene. The CDR3 region is CASSLNGSGPTDTQYF. CDR3 DNA sequence: TGTGCCAGCAGCTTAAATGGTAGCGGGCCCACAGATACGCAGTATTTT.

This chain links TRBV28 with TRBJ2-2, with 7 bases matching TRBD2. Germline-derived CDR1 and CDR2 are MDHEN and SYDVKM. Trimming cost V 7 bases and J 0 bases; bases outside gene matches: 11. The CDR3 is 17 residues long. CDR3 protein: CASTHLAREPNTGELFF. The CDR3 DNA is TGTGCCAGCACCCATTTAGCGCGGGAGCCGAACACCGGGGAGCTGTTTTTT.

J is TRBJ2-3 and V is TRBV28, with D tentatively TRBD2 (6 bases). In germline, CDR1 is MDHEN, CDR2 SYDVKM. V lost 6 bases, J lost 0 bases, and 34 bases lay in between. The CDR3 spans 22 residues. DNA of the CDR3: TGTGCCAGCAGCCCTTATGTAGGGGCCGAACCATACGGGGGAACTAGCACAGATACGCAGTATTTT. Amino acid sequence: CASSPYVGAEPYGGTSTDTQYF.

CDR3: CASREQRDYGYTF. Here the CDR3 DNA reads TGTGCCAGCAGGGAACAGAGGGACTATGGCTACACCTTC. The chain has TRBV7-2 and TRBJ1-2, with D hard to call. In germline, CDR1 is SGHTA, CDR2 FQGNSA. With 6 bases removed from V and 3 bases from J, the gap between germline ends came to 11 bases. The CDR3 length is 13 residues.

V gene TRBV4-1 combines with J gene TRBJ1-5, with no clear D. Trimming removed 0 bases from V and 1 base from J, with 13 bases in between. Germline-derived CDR1 and CDR2 are MGHRA and YSYEKL. This CDR3 comprises 17 residues. CDR3 in DNA: TGCGCCAGCAGCCAAGAACACGGGGAACACAGCAATCAGCCCCAGCATTTT. Its translation is CASSQEHGEHSNQPQHF.

The V and J genes are TRBV28 and TRBJ1-1; 7 bases are shared with TRBD1. With 0 bases clipped from V and 0 bases from J, the junction kept 7 bases outside the gene matches. The CDR3 has 17 amino acids. Germline V gene sequence: CDR1 MDHEN, CDR2 SYDVKM. CDR3 amino acids: CASSLCIKGTVNTEAFF. The CDR3 nucleotides are TGTGCCAGCAGTTTATGCATAAAGGGGACAGTGAACACTGAAGCTTTCTTT.

V and J are TRBV5-8 and TRBJ1-1; D is possibly TRBD1 (6 bases). V was shortened by 0 bases and J by 3 bases, with 15 bases between the two germline ends. CDR1 SGHTS and CDR2 YDEGEE come from the germline V gene. The CDR3 totals 16 residues. This CDR3 reads CASSLEQGSSDTEAFF. CDR3 bases: TGTGCCAGCAGCTTGGAACAGGGCTCTTCGGACACTGAAGCTTTCTTT.

The chain recombines TRBV10-3 with TRBJ2-3, with a weak D call TRBD1 (6 bases). This CDR3 region has 13 residues. The germline V and J ends were trimmed by 11 bases and 4 bases, with 16 bases remaining between them. Germline loops: CDR1 ENHRY, CDR2 SYGVKD. CDR3 in amino acids: CASRGGQSDTQYF. CDR3 in DNA: TGTGCCTCAAGGGGCGGACAGTCAGATACGCAGTATTTT.

This clone was found once. The gene calls are TRBV4-3 and TRBJ2-1; TRBD1 agrees at 7 bases. The CDR3 runs to 19 residues. Losses at the gene ends were 0 bases for V and 4 bases for J; bases not matched to a gene: 15. Germline V gene data show CDR1 as LGHNA and CDR2 as YSLEER. CDR3: CASSQDQESRGNGYNEQFF. The CDR3, as DNA: TGCGCCAGCAGCCAAGATCAGGAAAGCAGGGGGAACGGGTACAATGAGCAGTTCTTC.

This clone has a handful of counts. The V call is TRBV4-3, the J call TRBJ1-1; D remains unclear. Germline lookup yields CDR1 LGHNA and CDR2 YSLEER. V lost 10 bases to trimming and J lost 3 bases, with 21 bases between them. The CDR3 covers 15 residues. The CDR3 DNA sequence: TGCGCCACCAGAAACACTTCACACCAGGACACTGAAGCTTTCTTT. This encodes CATRNTSHQDTEAFF.

V is TRBV5-1 and J is TRBJ2-7; D possibly corresponds to TRBD1 (6 bases). This CDR3 region has 16 residues. The germline V gene has CDR1 SGHRS and CDR2 YFSETQ. The germline V and J ends were trimmed by 0 bases and 5 bases, with 18 bases remaining between them. The CDR3 nucleotides are TGCGCCAGCAGCTTGGGCCCCCACAGGGCGATCGACGAGCAGTACTTC. Encoded protein: CASSLGPHRAIDEQYF.

The V and J genes are TRBV15 and TRBJ2-2, with D possibly matching TRBD1 (5 bases). CDR3 size: 18 residues. Germline V gene sequence: CDR1 LNHNV, CDR2 YYDKDF (reference sequence). V was cut by 0 bases and J by 1 base, with 15 bases left in between. CDR3 in amino acids: CATSRDRDRERNTGELFF. The CDR3 nucleotides are TGTGCCACCAGCAGAGACCGTGACAGAGAACGGAACACCGGGGAGCTGTTTTTT.

The V gene is TRBV7-9, the J gene TRBJ2-7, with TRBD1 as a possible D gene (7 bases). This CDR3 has 16 amino acids. Germline V gene sequence: CDR1 SEHNR, CDR2 FQNEAQ (reference sequence). The V end was cut by 0 bases, the J end by 4 bases, with 16 bases between. CDR3 sequence reads: CASSLATGEGGYEQYF. CDR3 sequence (DNA): TGTGCCAGCAGCTTAGCTACAGGGGAAGGAGGGTACGAGCAGTACTTC.

V and J are TRBV5-8 and TRBJ1-3, with a tentative D call TRBD1 (5 bases). The CDR3 length is 15 residues. Deletions cut 3 bases from V and 0 bases from J, with 10 bases between. Germline CDR1 and CDR2: SGHTS and YDEGEE. The CDR3 DNA follows: TGTGCCAGCAGCTGGGACTGGAGCTCTGGAAACACCATATATTTT. Its translation is CASSWDWSSGNTIYF.

In this sample, this clone turned up once. This chain links TRBV19 with TRBJ2-2; TRBD1 aligns across 9 bases. Germline lookup yields CDR1 LNHDA and CDR2 SQIVND (reference sequence). CDR3 size: 16 residues. The V segment lost 3 bases and the J segment 3 bases; nucleotides outside the gene matches: 5. This CDR3 reads CASSMKQGADTGELFF. The CDR3 nucleotides read TGTGCCAGTAGTATGAAACAGGGGGCGGACACCGGGGAGCTGTTTTTT.

The chain links TRBV2 to TRBJ2-2; weak D call: TRBD1 (5 bases). V lost 11 bases and J 2 bases, leaving 18 bases between the germline ends. The CDR3 has 15 residues. CDR1 SNHLY and CDR2 FYNNEI come from the germline V gene. CDR3 in DNA: TGTGCCCAAGCACGTGCAGGGAAAAACACCGGGGAGCTGTTTTTT. Translating gives CAQARAGKNTGELFF.

The rearrangement joins TRBV28 to TRBJ2-3; D is possibly TRBD2 (5 bases). There are 17 residues in the CDR3. Trimming pared 5 bases from V and 4 bases from J, leaving 22 bases between. Germline V gene sequence: CDR1 MDHEN, CDR2 SYDVKM. The CDR3 DNA is TGTGCCAGCAGTCCTCGTCGTAGCGTCCCGATACCAGATACGCAGTATTTT. Translated: CASSPRRSVPIPDTQYF.

The chain joins TRBV5-6 to TRBJ2-7, with 9 bases fitting TRBD2. The CDR3 has 17 amino acids. V was clipped by 1 base and J by 7 bases; unmatched bases: 15. In germline, CDR1 is SGHDT, CDR2 YYEEEE. The CDR3 spells CASSLNYPGLAHLEQYF. CDR3 nucleotide sequence: TGTGCCAGCAGCTTGAACTATCCGGGACTAGCCCATTTGGAGCAGTACTTC.

The chain combines TRBV6-4 with TRBJ1-1; D is undetermined. This CDR3 is built from 13 residues. V gave up 0 bases and J gave up 6 bases, with 8 bases separating them. Germline lookup yields CDR1 MRHNA and CDR2 SNTAGT. The CDR3 sequence is CASSDSDGAEAFF. DNA of the CDR3: TGTGCCAGCAGTGACTCCGACGGGGCTGAAGCTTTCTTT.

This chain uses TRBV4-3 with TRBJ2-1, with TRBD2 identical over 10 bases. J lost 0 bases, V lost 3 bases, and 11 bases had no gene match. Germline V gives CDR1 LGHNA, CDR2 YSLEER. The CDR3 totals 19 residues. CDR3 in DNA: TGCGCCAGCAGCCATCGTTGGGCTAGCGGGAGTCTCTCCTACAATGAGCAGTTCTTC. Its protein is CASSHRWASGSLSYNEQFF.

The rearrangement joins TRBV28 to TRBJ2-7; 7 bases agree with TRBD1. The germline gives CDR1 MDHEN, CDR2 SYDVKM. This CDR3 is 16 amino acids long. J was trimmed by 5 bases and V by 5 bases; bases with no gene match: 15. Written as DNA, the CDR3 is TGTGCCAGCAGTCCCCTCGGACAGGACCCCGGTGACGAGCAGTACTTC. Amino acids: CASSPLGQDPGDEQYF.

This sequence joins TRBV6-6 and TRBJ2-1; 8 nucleotides line up with TRBD1. The CDR3 is 16 residues long. Germline V gives CDR1 MNHNY, CDR2 SVGAGI (reference sequence). J gave up 3 bases and V 10 bases, and 14 bases lay outside the gene matches. In nucleotides, the CDR3 is TGTGCCACCCGAGGTATACAGGGGGAGAACTACAATGAGCAGTTCTTC. Translated, it gives CATRGIQGENYNEQFF.